This T cell receptor (beta chain) was sequenced in a study of T-cell reconstitution after alpha-beta-depleted transplantation in children. CDR1 and CDR2 from the germline V gene are MGHDK and SYGVNS. The CDR3 is made up of 16 amino acids. J was trimmed by 0 bases and V by 2 bases; bases with no gene match: 6. Unique molecular identifiers were incorporated during preparation of the TCRbeta library. TCRdb called the PCR reads again in MiXCR, with one record for every CDR3 protein. The table records 200,000 to 300,000 distinct CDR3 sequences, about 25% of them present only once. This clonotype was detected ten times or more.

This specimen consisted of PBMCs, obtained before TCRalphabeta/CD19-depleted stem cell transplant. The chain carries TRBV25-1 and TRBJ2-5; 7 positions match TRBD1. The receptor comes from a girl aged 2 to 10 with Fanconi anemia, due to receive a stem cell transplant. CDR3 DNA: TGTGCCAGCAGTGAAAGGTGGGGACAGTACCAAGAGACCCAGTACTTC. Protein sequence: CASSERWGQYQETQYF. Using reference TRBV25-1 and TRBJ2-5 for the parts outside the CDR3, the full variable domain is EADIYQTPRYLVIGTGKKITLECSQTMGHDKMYWYQQDPGMELHLIHYSYGVNSTEKGDLSSESTVSRIRTEHFPLTLESARPSHTSQYLCASSERWGQYQETQYFGPGTRLLVL.